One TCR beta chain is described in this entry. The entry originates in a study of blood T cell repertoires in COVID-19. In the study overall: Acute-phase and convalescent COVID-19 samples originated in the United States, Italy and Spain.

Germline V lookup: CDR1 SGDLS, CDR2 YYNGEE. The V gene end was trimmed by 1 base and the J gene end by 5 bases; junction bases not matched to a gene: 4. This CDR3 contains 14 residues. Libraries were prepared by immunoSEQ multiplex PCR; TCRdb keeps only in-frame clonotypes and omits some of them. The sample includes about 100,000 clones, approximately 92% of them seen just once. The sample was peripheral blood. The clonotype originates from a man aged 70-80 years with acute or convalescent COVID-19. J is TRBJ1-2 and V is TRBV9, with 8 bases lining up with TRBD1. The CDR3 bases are TGTGCCAGCAGCGTATCAGGGACAGGATATGGCTACACCTTC. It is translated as CASSVSGTGYGYTF.